This T cell receptor (beta chain) was observed in a study of breast tumors, draining lymph nodes, adjacent tissues. Study-wide results and caveats: That most tumor T cells come from lymph nodes remained unproven.

This clonotype was found many times. Its target is not known. MiXCR, applied by TCRdb to the multiplex PCR reads, yields one record per CDR3 protein. Of about 180,000 distinct CDR3 sequences in the sample, roughly 30% were seen once. Samples came from axillary lymph nodes draining the breast cancer. Trimming removed 5 bases at V and 5 bases at J, with 16 bases between. Per the germline V gene, CDR1 is GTSNPN and CDR2 is SVGIG (reference sequence). CDR3 length: 14 residues. Source material: axillary lymph node tissue. The sequence came from a female donor with breast cancer. Some clones in this sample may be carry-over from other donors' samples. This chain joins TRBV30 and TRBJ2-1; the D is unclear. The CDR3 loop reads CAWGVLRKNNEQFF. As DNA, the CDR3 is TGTGCCTGGGGGGTTTTGAGGAAGAACAATGAGCAGTTCTTC.